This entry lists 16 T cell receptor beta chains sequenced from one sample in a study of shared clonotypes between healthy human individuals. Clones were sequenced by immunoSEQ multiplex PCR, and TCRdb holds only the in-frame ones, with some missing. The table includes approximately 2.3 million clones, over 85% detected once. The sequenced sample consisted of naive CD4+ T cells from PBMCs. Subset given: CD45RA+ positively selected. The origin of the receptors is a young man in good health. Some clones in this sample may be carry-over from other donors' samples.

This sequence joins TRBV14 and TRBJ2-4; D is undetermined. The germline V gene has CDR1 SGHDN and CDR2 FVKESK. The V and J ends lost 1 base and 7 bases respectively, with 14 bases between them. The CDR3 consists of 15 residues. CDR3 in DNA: TGTGCCAGCAGCCAAGGACCCGCGGAATGGAACATTCAGTACTTC. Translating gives CASSQGPAEWNIQYF.

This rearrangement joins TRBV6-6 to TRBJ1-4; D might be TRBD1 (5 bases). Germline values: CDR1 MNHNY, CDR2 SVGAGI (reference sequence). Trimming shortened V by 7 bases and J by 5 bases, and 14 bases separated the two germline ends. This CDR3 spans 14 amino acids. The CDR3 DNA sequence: TGTGCCAGCACCCTACGGGGCCAGAATGAAAAACTGTTTTTT. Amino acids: CASTLRGQNEKLFF.

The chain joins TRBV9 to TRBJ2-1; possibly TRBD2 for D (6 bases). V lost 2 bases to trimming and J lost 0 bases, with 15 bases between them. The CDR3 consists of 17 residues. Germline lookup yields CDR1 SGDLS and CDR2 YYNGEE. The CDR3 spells CASSVSPRETSYNEQFF. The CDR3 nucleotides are TGTGCCAGCAGCGTGTCCCCCCGGGAGACCTCCTACAATGAGCAGTTCTTC.

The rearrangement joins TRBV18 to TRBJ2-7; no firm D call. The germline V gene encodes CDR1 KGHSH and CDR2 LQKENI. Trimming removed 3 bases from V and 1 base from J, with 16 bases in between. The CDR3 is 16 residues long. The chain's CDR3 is CASSPQVGRSSYEQYF. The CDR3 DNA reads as TGTGCCAGCTCACCCCAAGTTGGGCGGAGTTCCTACGAGCAGTACTTC.

Here the CDR3 reads CASSLGQDIYGYTF. The CDR3, as DNA: TGCGCCAGCAGCTTGGGACAGGACATCTATGGCTACACCTTC. The J gene is TRBJ1-2, the V gene TRBV5-1; D is possibly TRBD1 (6 bases). CDR3 length: 14 residues. The germline CDR1 and CDR2 sequences are SGHRS and YFSETQ. Trimming pared 0 bases from V and 4 bases from J, leaving 10 bases between.

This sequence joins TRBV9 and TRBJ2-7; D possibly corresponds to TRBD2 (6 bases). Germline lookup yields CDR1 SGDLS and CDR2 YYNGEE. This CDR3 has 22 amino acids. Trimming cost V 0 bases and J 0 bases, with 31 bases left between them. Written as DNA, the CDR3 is TGTGCCAGCAGCGTAGTGGGCAGGAAAAGGACCATAGCGGAACCATACTCCTACGAGCAGTACTTC. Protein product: CASSVVGRKRTIAEPYSYEQYF.

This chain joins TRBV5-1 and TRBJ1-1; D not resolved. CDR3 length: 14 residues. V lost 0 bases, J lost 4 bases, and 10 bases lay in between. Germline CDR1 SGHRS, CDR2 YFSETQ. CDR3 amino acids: CASSLDSLGTEAFF. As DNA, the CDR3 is TGCGCCAGCAGCTTGGACAGTTTGGGCACTGAAGCTTTCTTT.

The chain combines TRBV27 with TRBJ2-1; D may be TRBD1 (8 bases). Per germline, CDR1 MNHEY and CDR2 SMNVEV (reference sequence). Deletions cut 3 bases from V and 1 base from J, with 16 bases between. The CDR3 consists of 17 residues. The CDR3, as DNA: TGTGCCAGCAGTTTCCCTACAGGGGGGGCTTCCTACAATGAGCAGTTCTTC. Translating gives CASSFPTGGASYNEQFF.

CDR3 region: CASSRRGGPGTGELFF. In DNA, the CDR3 is TGTGCCAGCAGCAGGAGGGGAGGGCCAGGTACCGGGGAGCTGTTTTTT. The genes are TRBV21-1 and TRBJ2-2; TRBD2, as called in the table, went unchecked against the DNA. TRBV21-1 counts as a pseudogene. CDR3 length: 16 residues.

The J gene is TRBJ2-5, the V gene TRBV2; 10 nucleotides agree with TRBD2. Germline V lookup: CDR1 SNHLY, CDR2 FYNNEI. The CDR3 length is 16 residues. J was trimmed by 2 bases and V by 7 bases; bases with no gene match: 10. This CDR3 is CASIAGLAGGQETQYF. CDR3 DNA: TGTGCCAGCATCGCGGGTTTAGCGGGGGGTCAAGAGACCCAGTACTTC.

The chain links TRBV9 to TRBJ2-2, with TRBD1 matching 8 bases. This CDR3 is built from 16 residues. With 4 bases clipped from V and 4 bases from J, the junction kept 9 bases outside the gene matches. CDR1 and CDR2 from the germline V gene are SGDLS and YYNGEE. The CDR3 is CASSPYRGSSTGELFF. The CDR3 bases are TGTGCCAGCAGCCCCTACAGGGGGTCGAGCACCGGGGAGCTGTTTTTT.

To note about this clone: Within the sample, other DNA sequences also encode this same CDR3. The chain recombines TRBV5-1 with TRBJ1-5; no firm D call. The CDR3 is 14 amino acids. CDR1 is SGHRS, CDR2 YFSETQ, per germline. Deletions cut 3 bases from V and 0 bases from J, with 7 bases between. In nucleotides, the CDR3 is TGCGCCAGCAGCTCCGGAGTTAGCAATCAGCCCCAGCATTTT. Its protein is CASSSGVSNQPQHF.

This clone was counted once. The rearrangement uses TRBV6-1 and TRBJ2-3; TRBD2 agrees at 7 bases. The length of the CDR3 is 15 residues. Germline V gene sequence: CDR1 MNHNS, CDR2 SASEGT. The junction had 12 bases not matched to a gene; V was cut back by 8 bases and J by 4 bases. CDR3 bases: TGTGCCAGCTGTTTGGCTAGCGGAAATGCAGATACGCAGTATTTT. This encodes CASCLASGNADTQYF.

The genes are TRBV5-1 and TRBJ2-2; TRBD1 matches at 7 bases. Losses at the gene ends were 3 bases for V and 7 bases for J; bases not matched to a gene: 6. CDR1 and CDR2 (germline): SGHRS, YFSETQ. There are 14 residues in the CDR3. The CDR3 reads CASSSQGPDGELFF. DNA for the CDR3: TGCGCCAGCAGCTCACAGGGGCCTGACGGGGAGCTGTTTTTT.

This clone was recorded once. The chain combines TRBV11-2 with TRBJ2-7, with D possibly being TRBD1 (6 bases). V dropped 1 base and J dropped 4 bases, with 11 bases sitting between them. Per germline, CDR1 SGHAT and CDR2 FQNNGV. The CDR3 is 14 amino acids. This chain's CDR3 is CASSLAGVPYEQYF. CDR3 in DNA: TGTGCCAGCAGCTTAGCAGGGGTCCCTTACGAGCAGTACTTC.

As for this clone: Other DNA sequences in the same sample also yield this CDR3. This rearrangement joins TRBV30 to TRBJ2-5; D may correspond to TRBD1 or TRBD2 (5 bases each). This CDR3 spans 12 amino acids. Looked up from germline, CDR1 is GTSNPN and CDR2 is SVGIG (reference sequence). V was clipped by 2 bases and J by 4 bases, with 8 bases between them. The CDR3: CAWSTGLETQYF. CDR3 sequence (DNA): TGTGCCTGGAGTACGGGGCTAGAGACCCAGTACTTC.